These 2 T cell receptor beta chains were all obtained from the same sample, sequenced in a study of vaccination effects on CD4 cells after COVID-19. Their target antigens are unknown. Pools of viral peptides were used by the ViraFEST assay to expand antigen-specific CD4+ T cells ahead of sequencing. Culture lasted around eleven days before CD4+ T cell isolation. People in the vaccine group had not been infected with SARS-CoV-2 before, and their nucleocapsid antibodies were negative. Using immunoSEQ multiplex PCR, the repertoire was profiled, and TCRdb retains in-frame clones only, with some absent. The data show 25,000 to 35,000 clones, 70% to 80% seen once. Sequenced material: CD4+ T cells from PBMCs cultured with SARS-CoV-2 spike peptides, taken before COVID-19 vaccination. All receptors derive from a human donor who received a COVID-19 vaccine.

V and J are TRBV3-1 (or the pseudogene TRBV3-2) and TRBJ2-5; D is perhaps TRBD2 (6 bases). This CDR3 has 13 residues. Germline V lookup: CDR1 LGHDT, CDR2 YNNKEL (reference sequence). The V gene lost 1 base and the J gene lost 5 bases, with 8 bases spanning the gap. The CDR3 here is CASSQAGVETQYF. In DNA, the CDR3 is TGTGCCAGCAGCCAAGCGGGGGTCGAGACCCAGTACTTC.

V and J are TRBV7-2 and TRBJ1-2, with D hard to call. The germline gives CDR1 SGHTA, CDR2 FQGNSA. This CDR3 contains 15 residues. Trimming stripped 5 bases from V and 4 bases from J, with 17 bases between. CDR3 residues: CASSRRARDPYGYTF. For the CDR3, the DNA is TGTGCCAGCAGCCGCCGGGCGAGGGATCCCTATGGCTACACCTTC.